This T cell receptor beta chain was sequenced during a study of monozygotic twins with inflammatory bowel disease. Whole-study results and caveats: Healthy twins showed more clonotype sharing with others than IBD patients, especially patients with disease activity. Patients with IBD had less TCRbeta diversity (inverse Simpson) than their healthy co-twins. Whether twins were concordant or discordant made no difference to repertoire similarity, possibly from limited power.

A remark on this clonotype: Its antigen is as yet unknown.

Reprocessing the 5' RACE reads, TCRdb reports a single entry for every CDR3 protein and omits DNA. The table counts roughly 140,000 distinct CDR3 sequences; roughly 2.5% lies in the top ten. Blood was collected, approximately 2.5 ml per donor. From germline, CDR1 is KGHSH and CDR2 LQKENI. The CDR3 is 15 amino acids. The receptor's source is a human donor with ulcerative colitis or Crohn's disease, or a healthy co-twin of an affected twin (not recorded which). The specimen was blood. The rearrangement uses TRBV18 and TRBJ2-3; there is no DNA to check the TCRdb D call of TRBD1. The CDR3 loop reads CASSSQGVRADTQYF. The whole variable domain, filled in from reference TRBV18 and TRBJ2-3, reads NAGVMQNPRHLVRRRGQEARLRCSPMKGHSHVYWYRQLPEEGLKFMVYLQKENIIDESGMPKERFSAEFPKEGPSILRIQQVVRGDSAAYFCASSSQGVRADTQYFGPGTRLTVL.